These 30 T cell receptor beta chains came from one sample sequenced in a study of T cell repertoires in cytomegalovirus infection. Antigen specificity for these receptors is unknown. TCRdb reanalysed the reads using MiXCR and keeps one entry per CDR3 protein. In the table there are approximately 260,000 distinct CDR3 sequences, roughly 21% of which are singletons. The specimen comprised cultured PBMCs, sampled from culture after CMV antigen stimulation. These receptors all stem from a human donor in good health (CMV status not recorded). Some clones in this sample may be carry-over from other donors' samples.

This clonotype was seen ten or more times. This rearrangement joins TRBV7-6 to TRBJ2-5; 7 bases agree with TRBD1. Per germline, CDR1 SGHVS and CDR2 FNYEAQ. Trimming cost V 4 bases and J 1 base; bases outside gene matches: 6. The CDR3 has 15 residues. In DNA form, the CDR3 reads TGTGCCAGCAGCTCCGCCGGGACAGTCCAAGAGACCCAGTACTTC. Protein product: CASSSAGTVQETQYF. Full variable domain (outside the CDR3, taken from reference TRBV7-6 and TRBJ2-5): GAGVSQSPRYKVTKRGQDVALRCDPISGHVSLYWYRQALGQGPEFLTYFNYEAQQDKSGLPNDRFSAERPEGSISTLTIQRTEQRDSAMYRCASSSAGTVQETQYFGPGTRLLVL.

This clonotype was seen a handful of times. This chain uses TRBV6-2 or TRBV6-3 with TRBJ2-7; D is perhaps TRBD1 (5 bases). Per the germline V gene, CDR1 is MNHEY and CDR2 is SVGEGT. Trimming removed 0 bases from V and 2 bases from J, with 8 bases in between. This CDR3 has 14 amino acids. CDR3 region: CASSYSKGAYEQYF. CDR3 bases: TGTGCCAGCAGTTACTCGAAAGGGGCCTACGAGCAGTACTTC.

The sample holds many counts of this clonotype. The chain recombines TRBV7-2 with TRBJ2-3; TRBD2 matches at 8 bases. With 5 bases clipped from V and 2 bases from J, the junction kept 6 bases outside the gene matches. The CDR3 is 15 residues long. CDR1 and CDR2 (germline): SGHTA, FQGNSA. CDR3 DNA: TGTGCCAGCAGCAACAGTAGCGGGAACACAGATACGCAGTATTTT. Translating gives CASSNSSGNTDTQYF. Full variable domain (rest looked up from reference TRBV7-2 and TRBJ2-3): GAGVSQSPSNKVTEKGKDVELRCDPISGHTALYWYRQSLGQGLEFLIYFQGNSAPDKSGLPSDRFSAERTGGSVSTLTIQRTQQEDSAVYLCASSNSSGNTDTQYFGPGTRLTVL.

The chain recombines TRBV19 with TRBJ2-3, with 7 bases matching TRBD2. With 3 bases clipped from V and 0 bases from J, the junction kept 9 bases outside the gene matches. Germline values: CDR1 LNHDA, CDR2 SQIVND (reference sequence). The CDR3 is 17 amino acids. This CDR3 reads CASSMTLAAASTDTQYF. CDR3 nucleotide sequence: TGTGCCAGTAGTATGACCCTAGCGGCTGCTAGCACAGATACGCAGTATTTT.

This clonotype was observed many times. The chain is built from TRBV7-4 and TRBJ1-4, with D perhaps matching TRBD1 (5 bases). Germline V gene data show CDR1 as SGHVT and CDR2 as SQSDAQ. The CDR3 is made up of 16 amino acids. V lost 4 bases to trimming and J lost 6 bases, with 18 bases between them. The CDR3 nucleotides are TGTGCCAGCAGCTCCCCAGGGATTTCGGATGATGAAAAACTGTTTTTT. Amino acid sequence: CASSSPGISDDEKLFF.

This sequence joins TRBV7-2 and TRBJ2-2, with 14 bases matching TRBD2. CDR3 length: 16 residues. With V trimmed by 1 base and J by 9 bases, 4 bases remained unmatched. Germline CDR1 SGHTA, CDR2 FQGNSA. The CDR3, as DNA: TGTGCCAGCAGCTTAGAGGGGACTAGCGGGAGCTGGGAGCTGTTTTTT. Its protein product is CASSLEGTSGSWELFF.

This clonotype was counted at least ten times. This chain links TRBV27 with TRBJ1-1; 9 bases line up with TRBD1. From germline, CDR1 is MNHEY and CDR2 SMNVEV (reference sequence). V trimming: 1 base; J trimming: 4 bases; junction bases outside the gene matches: 4. The CDR3 spans 15 residues. The CDR3 DNA reads as TGTGCCAGCAGTTTATTCGGGACAGGGAGCACTGAAGCTTTCTTT. It yields the protein CASSLFGTGSTEAFF.

This chain uses TRBV30 with TRBJ1-4; D ambiguous. The CDR3 has 11 residues. V was pared by 3 bases and J by 6 bases, with 5 bases between. Germline loops: CDR1 GTSNPN, CDR2 SVGIG (reference sequence). CDR3 sequence: CAWREDEKLFF. CDR3 nucleotide sequence: TGTGCCTGGAGGGAAGATGAAAAACTGTTTTTT.

This clonotype was observed many times. V and J are TRBV7-2 and TRBJ2-1, with 7 positions matching TRBD2. The germline V gene has CDR1 SGHTA and CDR2 FQGNSA. With V trimmed by 5 bases and J by 0 bases, 4 bases remained unmatched. The CDR3 runs 15 residues. The CDR3 loop reads CASSPSGNSYNEQFF. CDR3 coding DNA: TGTGCCAGCAGCCCCAGCGGGAACTCCTACAATGAGCAGTTCTTC.

This clonotype showed up just a few times. The chain has TRBV20-1 and TRBJ2-2, with D possibly matching TRBD2 (6 bases). Germline CDR1 is DFQATT and CDR2 is SNEGSKA (reference sequence). V gave up 3 bases and J gave up 1 base, with 12 bases separating them. This CDR3 has 15 amino acids. The CDR3 region is CSASVAAGNTGELFF. The CDR3, as DNA: TGCAGTGCTAGCGTGGCAGCGGGGAACACCGGGGAGCTGTTTTTT.

This clonotype showed up just a few times. The genes are TRBV15 and TRBJ1-2; 7 positions agree with TRBD1. J lost 0 bases, V lost 1 base, and 8 bases had no gene match. Germline V gives CDR1 LNHNV, CDR2 YYDKDF (reference sequence). The CDR3 covers 17 residues. CDR3 sequence (DNA): TGTGCCACCAGCAGAGGGAATCGGGACAGATCTAACTATGGCTACACCTTC. Translated: CATSRGNRDRSNYGYTF.

In this sample, this clonotype turned up many times. CDR3 sequence reads: CASDSPAQHF. As DNA, the CDR3 is TGTGCCAGCGACTCACCGGCCCAGCATTTT. This chain connects TRBV28 to TRBJ1-5; no definite D call. The CDR3 runs to 10 residues. Per germline, CDR1 MDHEN and CDR2 SYDVKM. The V end lost 8 bases, the J end lost 11 bases, and 10 bases lay between the germline ends.

This clonotype was seen a handful of times. The chain uses TRBV4-1 and TRBJ2-5; 11 positions agree with TRBD2. J lost 5 bases, V lost 4 bases, and 6 bases had no gene match. This CDR3 is built from 15 residues. Germline CDR1 and CDR2: MGHRA and YSYEKL. The CDR3 bases are TGCGCCAGCAGCCCGGGACTAGCGGAGGGGGAGACCCAGTACTTC. It encodes CASSPGLAEGETQYF.

This clonotype showed up many times. The chain joins TRBV7-2 to TRBJ2-1, with 8 bases identical to TRBD2. CDR1 and CDR2 (germline): SGHTA, FQGNSA. The CDR3 covers 16 residues. The V gene end was trimmed by 7 bases and the J gene end by 5 bases; junction bases not matched to a gene: 13. The CDR3 is CASNSTREGQDNEQFF. CDR3 coding DNA: TGTGCCAGCAACTCCACACGGGAGGGTCAAGACAATGAGCAGTTCTTC.

The rearrangement uses TRBV12-3 or TRBV12-4 and TRBJ2-1; 12 bases line up with TRBD2. This CDR3 is built from 20 residues. The J segment lost 4 bases and the V segment lost 6 bases, leaving 19 bases of the junction unmatched. The DNA of the CDR3 is TGTGCCAGCAGCCAGAGGGGGGGGCTAGCGGGAGGGGGGAGGTACAATGAGCAGTTCTTC. Protein sequence: CASSQRGGLAGGGRYNEQFF.

The chain couples TRBV27 to TRBJ1-5; no reliable D call. V was shortened by 3 bases and J by 4 bases, with 13 bases between the two germline ends. CDR3 length: 15 amino acids. CDR1 and CDR2 (germline): MNHEY, SMNVEV (reference sequence). The CDR3 region is CASSLLWAGNQPQHF. CDR3 DNA sequence: TGTGCCAGCAGTTTGTTGTGGGCAGGAAATCAGCCCCAGCATTTT.

The chain has TRBV29-1 and TRBJ1-2, with a tentative D call TRBD1 (6 bases). In germline, CDR1 is SQVTM, CDR2 ANQGSEA. The CDR3 spans 15 residues. Trimming cost V 2 bases and J 6 bases, with 19 bases left between them. CDR3 in DNA: TGCAGCGTTGAATCCCAGGGGTCGACCTATGATGGCTACACCTTC. Its translation is CSVESQGSTYDGYTF.

The chain combines TRBV11-2 with TRBJ2-3, with TRBD2 identical over 12 bases. Germline CDR1 and CDR2: SGHAT and FQNNGV. There are 16 residues in the CDR3. Trimming cost V 3 bases and J 4 bases; bases outside gene matches: 5. The CDR3 region has the DNA TGTGCCAGCAGCTTGCTGGCTAGCGGGAGGGCAGATACGCAGTATTTT. Its translation is CASSLLASGRADTQYF.

This clonotype was observed many times. DNA for the CDR3: TGTGCCAGCAGCGTAGATGGGGGGGGCGGTGGAAACACCATATATTTT. Its protein product is CASSVDGGGGGNTIYF. The J gene is TRBJ1-3, the V gene TRBV7-2; D perhaps matches TRBD1 (6 bases). This CDR3 has 16 amino acids. V shed 5 bases and J shed 3 bases, with 17 bases lying between them. Germline-derived CDR1 and CDR2 are SGHTA and FQGNSA.

This clonotype has more than one count but fewer than ten. The CDR3 loop reads CASSFFPLSGNTIYF. The CDR3 DNA reads TGTGCCAGCAGTTTCTTTCCACTCTCTGGAAACACCATATATTTT. V is TRBV12-3 or TRBV12-4 and J is TRBJ1-3, with D uncertain. V lost 3 bases, J lost 0 bases, and 9 bases lay in between. The CDR3 has 15 amino acids.

This clonotype was counted at least ten times. The V call is TRBV27, the J call TRBJ2-2, with 8 nucleotides matching TRBD1. This CDR3 has 16 amino acids. V was clipped by 6 bases and J by 1 base; unmatched bases: 7. Germline-derived CDR1 and CDR2 are MNHEY and SMNVEV (reference sequence). In DNA, the CDR3 is TGTGCCAGCAGACAATGGGGGACAGGGAACACCGGGGAGCTGTTTTTT. Its translation is CASRQWGTGNTGELFF.

This clonotype was detected a few times. This sequence joins TRBV7-9 and TRBJ1-1, with D maybe TRBD1 (5 bases). The CDR3 is 14 amino acids. V was cut by 4 bases and J by 8 bases, with 17 bases left in between. Germline CDR1 reads SEHNR; CDR2 reads FQNEAQ (reference sequence). CDR3 sequence (DNA): TGTGCCAGCAGCTCCGACGTGCAGGGTGGAGAAGCTTTCTTT. This translates into CASSSDVQGGEAFF.

The V and J genes are TRBV7-2 and TRBJ2-5; no clear D gene. V dropped 1 base and J dropped 5 bases, with 5 bases sitting between them. CDR3 length equals 12 residues. Per germline, CDR1 SGHTA and CDR2 FQGNSA. The CDR3 DNA sequence: TGTGCCAGCAGCTTAGGACCGGAGACCCAGTACTTC. Residues: CASSLGPETQYF.

J is TRBJ1-1 and V is TRBV5-1; D not resolved. CDR3 length: 16 residues. Germline V lookup: CDR1 SGHRS, CDR2 YFSETQ. With 4 bases removed from V and 0 bases from J, the gap between germline ends came to 16 bases. CDR3 protein: CASSLQSTGLNTEAFF. CDR3 DNA: TGCGCCAGCAGCCTTCAGTCGACCGGGTTGAACACTGAAGCTTTCTTT.

This clonotype showed up many times. The V and J genes are TRBV6-2 or TRBV6-3 and TRBJ2-2; D is ambiguous. The germline CDR1 and CDR2 sequences are MNHEY and SVGEGT. The CDR3 has 16 amino acids. Trimming took off 2 bases at V and 0 bases at J, with 10 bases between the two ends. In DNA, the CDR3 is TGTGCCAGCAGTTACGGTCCAACCTCGAACACCGGGGAGCTGTTTTTT. This translates into CASSYGPTSNTGELFF.

With regard to this clonotype: A much larger clone differs from this one at a single base, so this may be a read error. V and J are TRBV7-8 and TRBJ1-5, with D maybe TRBD1 (6 bases). Germline CDR1 reads SGHVS; CDR2 reads FQNEAQ. The length of the CDR3 is 16 residues. Written as DNA, the CDR3 is TGTGCCAACAGCTTAGTCCCAGGGGAGGTGTATCAGCCCCAGCATTTT. Translated, it gives CANSLVPGEVYQPQHF.

This clonotype occurred a few times. This rearrangement joins TRBV6-6 to TRBJ2-4, with 7 nucleotides matching TRBD2. Germline V lookup: CDR1 MNHNY, CDR2 SVGAGI (reference sequence). CDR3 length equals 14 residues. V shed 10 bases and J 1 base; nucleotides not matched to a gene: 7. CDR3 nucleotide sequence: TGTGCCACAATAACCGGGGGGGCCAAAAACATTCAGTACTTC. It specifies CATITGGAKNIQYF.

In this sample, this clonotype turned up many times. The chain carries TRBV7-2 and TRBJ2-5; D remains ambiguous. The germline V gene encodes CDR1 SGHTA and CDR2 FQGNSA. The CDR3 length is 16 residues. V shed 2 bases and J shed 5 bases, with 18 bases lying between them. CDR3 nucleotide sequence: TGTGCCAGCAGCTTACCCGGACGCCCCCTTGGGGAGACCCAGTACTTC. It translates to CASSLPGRPLGETQYF.

In this sample, this clonotype turned up many times. V usage is TRBV7-2 and J usage is TRBJ2-1, with TRBD2 matching 7 bases. V lost 5 bases and J lost 4; bases outside the gene matches: 8. Germline V gives CDR1 SGHTA, CDR2 FQGNSA. This CDR3 spans 15 amino acids. CDR3 nucleotides: TGTGCCAGCAGCCCATCGGGGGGATTGTACAATGAGCAGTTCTTC. It translates to CASSPSGGLYNEQFF.

The V call is TRBV29-1, the J call TRBJ2-1, with a tentative D call TRBD1 (6 bases). The germline CDR1 and CDR2 sequences are SQVTM and ANQGSEA. Trimming removed 3 bases at V and 6 bases at J, with 9 bases between. The CDR3 covers 12 residues. This CDR3 is CSVEGRGNEQFF. The CDR3 DNA reads TGCAGCGTTGAGGGCAGGGGCAATGAGCAGTTCTTC.